A selection of T cell receptor beta chains follows, all from one sample in a study of shared clonotypes between healthy human individuals. Sequenced by immunoSEQ multiplex PCR; TCRdb stores in-frame clones only, minus some. The sample includes around 2,000,000 clones, 85% to 95% of them seen just once. Sequencing was carried out using naive CD8+ T cells from PBMCs. The receptors come from a man aged 18 to 30 in good health. Some clones in this sample may be carry-over from other donors' samples. Each CDR3 is given without its conserved first and last residue. A D gene is named only where the DNA matches it firmly. Rows may omit the clone size; those that give it use once, few, many or a size class.

>TRBV15|-|-|TRBJ2-7
ATAQETGPYEQY
>TRBV10-2|-|-|TRBJ1-1
ASRKGSTEAF
>TRBV19|-|-|TRBJ2-7
ASSLAGQPYEQY
>TRBV7-9|-|-|TRBJ1-5
ASTPRGQGQPQH
>TRBV5-6|-|-|TRBJ1-2
ASSLLSGYT
>TRBV27|-|TRBD1|TRBJ1-5
ASSLRQGRGRNQPQH
>TRBV28|few|-|TRBJ1-1
ASSWETWRY
>TRBV28|-|-|TRBJ2-3
ASRHTDTQY
>TRBV9|-|-|TRBJ2-3
ASSVEGQGRDTQY
>TRBV27|-|TRBD1|TRBJ2-1
ASSVGQGYNEQF
>TRBV11-2|-|-|TRBJ2-1
ASSLEGSWDEQF
>TRBV6-5|once|-|TRBJ2-1
ASSYSSWQGLF
>TRBV11-1|once|-|TRBJ2-7
ASSTRTPYEQY
>TRBV5-1|-|TRBD2|TRBJ2-2
ASSPTPGGSGELF
>TRBV11-2|-|TRBD1|TRBJ1-1
ASRDRGGTEAF
>TRBV6-5|-|-|TRBJ2-5
ASSPLISETQY
>TRBV5-1|-|-|TRBJ2-1
ASTPVGGSSYNEQF
>TRBV7-8|-|-|TRBJ1-1
ASSFGVSQGEAF
>TRBV5-1|-|-|TRBJ2-1
ASSPAVGPSSYNEQF
>TRBV7-3|-|TRBD1|TRBJ1-1
ASSLGTGLNTEAF
>TRBV5-1|once|-|TRBJ1-1
ASSLGQLTEAF
>TRBV27|-|-|TRBJ2-7
ASSLMGVQY